The 21 T cell receptor beta chains given below trace back to one sample, sequenced in a study of blood T cell repertoires in COVID-19. The data were produced by immunoSEQ multiplex PCR, yet TCRdb's version contains in-frame clones alone and is incomplete. The data show roughly 250,000 clones, about 90% seen once. Sequenced input: peripheral blood. The receptors derive from a woman younger than 45 with COVID-19, enrolled during active disease.

The chain employs TRBV7-2 and TRBJ2-5; 8 positions match TRBD2. The CDR3 consists of 14 residues. V trimming: 5 bases; J trimming: 1 base; junction bases outside the gene matches: 3. Germline V gene lookup returns CDR1 SGHTA and CDR2 FQGNSA. The CDR3 DNA sequence: TGTGCCAGCAGCGTCGGACTAGCCCAAGAGACCCAGTACTTC. Translated, it gives CASSVGLAQETQYF.

The chain links TRBV18 to TRBJ1-2; possible D gene TRBD1, 6 bases. Germline V gene data show CDR1 as KGHSH and CDR2 as LQKENI. V shed 8 bases and J shed 7 bases, with 17 bases lying between them. This CDR3 has 13 amino acids. This CDR3 reads CASAQRGTSGYTF. In nucleotides, the CDR3 is TGTGCCAGCGCACAGAGGGGGACGAGTGGCTACACCTTC.

The chain combines TRBV3-1 (or the pseudogene TRBV3-2) with TRBJ2-5, with a possible D match to TRBD2 (6 bases). The CDR3 consists of 13 residues. Trimming took 3 bases from V and 7 from J, leaving 12 bases between them. Per germline, CDR1 LGHDT and CDR2 YNNKEL (reference sequence). The CDR3: CASSQAGTLTQYF. In DNA, the CDR3 is TGTGCCAGCAGCCAGGCCGGGACTCTGACCCAGTACTTC.

The rearrangement joins TRBV28 to TRBJ1-3, with 7 positions matching TRBD1. V was clipped by 4 bases and J by 0 bases; unmatched bases: 12. The CDR3 has 18 amino acids. Per germline, CDR1 MDHEN and CDR2 SYDVKM. The CDR3 DNA sequence: TGTGCCAGCAGTTCTTTGGGGGACAGCAAAAGCTCTGGAAACACCATATATTTT. It specifies CASSSLGDSKSSGNTIYF.

The rearrangement uses TRBV28 and TRBJ1-1, with D perhaps matching TRBD1 (6 bases). V was pared by 7 bases and J by 0 bases, with 18 bases between. This CDR3 has 16 residues. Germline assignment: CDR1 MDHEN and CDR2 SYDVKM. The chain's CDR3 is CASTTGGQGMNTEAFF. CDR3 DNA sequence: TGTGCCAGCACTACCGGGGGGCAGGGCATGAACACTGAAGCTTTCTTT.

The chain couples TRBV7-6 to TRBJ2-1; TRBD2 might be the D (7 bases). The V gene's germline CDR1 is SGHVS and CDR2 FNYEAQ. V was trimmed by 7 bases and J by 10 bases, leaving 17 bases between them. The length of the CDR3 is 13 residues. DNA of the CDR3: TGTGCCAGCACCCTTCTGGGGGGGGGCGAGCAGTTCTTC. Its translation: CASTLLGGGEQFF.

V gene TRBV3-1 (or the pseudogene TRBV3-2) combines with J gene TRBJ1-1; D is possibly TRBD1 (5 bases). The germline V and J ends were trimmed by 3 bases and 1 base, with 6 bases remaining between them. The CDR3 has 13 residues. Germline V gene sequence: CDR1 LGHDT, CDR2 YNNKEL (reference sequence). The CDR3 DNA reads TGTGCCAGCAGCCATAGGGGGAACACTGAAGCTTTCTTT. It yields the protein CASSHRGNTEAFF.

With respect to this clone: The identical CDR3 is also encoded by other nucleotide sequences in the sample. The chain uses TRBV14 and TRBJ1-3; unclear D gene. Germline V gene data show CDR1 as SGHDN and CDR2 as FVKESK. This CDR3 is 15 amino acids long. The ends were cut back, 4 bases at V and 2 bases at J, with 12 bases in the middle. The CDR3 region is CASSRGTSTGNTIYF. Written as DNA, the CDR3 is TGTGCCAGCAGCCGAGGCACGTCAACTGGAAACACCATATATTTT.

The chain has TRBV5-1 and TRBJ2-1; TRBD1 agrees at 9 bases. CDR3 length: 16 residues. CDR1 is SGHRS and CDR2 is YFSETQ in the germline V gene. V lost 5 bases and J lost 4; bases outside the gene matches: 10. Here the CDR3 DNA reads TGCGCCAGCAGGACAGGGGGTACGGGCCCTTACAATGAGCAGTTCTTC. Translated, it gives CASRTGGTGPYNEQFF. Full variable domain (missing parts from reference TRBV5-1 and TRBJ2-1): KAGVTQTPRYLIKTRGQQVTLSCSPISGHRSVSWYQQTPGQGLQFLFEYFSETQRNKGNFPGRFSGRQFSNSRSEMNVSTLELGDSALYLCASRTGGTGPYNEQFFGPGTRLTVL.

The table lists this clone with a count of one. CDR3 DNA sequence: TGTGCCAGCAGTGAGGTAACGGGTGGTCAGCCCCAGCATTTT. Translated, it gives CASSEVTGGQPQHF. This sequence joins TRBV2 and TRBJ1-5; unclear D gene. The CDR3 is 14 residues long. The germline gives CDR1 SNHLY, CDR2 FYNNEI. Trimming removed 3 bases at V and 6 bases at J, with 12 bases between. Combining the CDR3 with reference TRBV2 and TRBJ1-5 gives the whole variable domain EPEVTQTPSHQVTQMGQEVILRCVPISNHLYFYWYRQILGQKVEFLVSFYNNEISEKSEIFDDQFSVERPDGSNFTLKIRSTKLEDSAMYFCASSEVTGGQPQHFGDGTRLSIL.

The chain combines TRBV10-3 with TRBJ1-2; 8 nucleotides align to TRBD1. The CDR3 covers 16 residues. The V gene end was trimmed by 4 bases and the J gene end by 7 bases; junction bases not matched to a gene: 14. Germline loops: CDR1 ENHRY, CDR2 SYGVKD. CDR3 in DNA: TGTGCCATCAGTGGGACAGGGTCGGGGTTCGATGGTGGCTACACCTTC. Translated: CAISGTGSGFDGGYTF.

This rearrangement joins TRBV6-1 to TRBJ1-1; 7 bases are a match to TRBD1. The V gene's germline CDR1 is MNHNS and CDR2 SASEGT. J gave up 8 bases and V 0 bases, and 3 bases lay outside the gene matches. The CDR3 has 13 amino acids. CDR3 amino acids: CASSEAGGMEAFF. CDR3 nucleotide sequence: TGTGCCAGCAGTGAAGCAGGGGGCATGGAAGCTTTCTTT.

V usage is TRBV19 and J usage is TRBJ2-7; tentatively, D is TRBD2 (6 bases). This CDR3 has 20 amino acids. V lost 5 bases to trimming and J lost 3 bases, with 32 bases between them. Germline loops: CDR1 LNHDA, CDR2 SQIVND (reference sequence). The CDR3, as DNA: TGTGCCAGTAGTGGGAGGAAACGAGGGATTAGGGGATCCGCAGTCTACGAGCAGTACTTC. Translation gives CASSGRKRGIRGSAVYEQYF.

This clone was observed a single time. The V call is TRBV7-6, the J call TRBJ1-2, with 11 bases identical to TRBD1. The CDR3 length is 17 residues. V lost 1 base and J lost 8; bases outside the gene matches: 12. CDR1 is SGHVS and CDR2 is FNYEAQ in the germline V gene. CDR3 bases: TGTGCCAGCAGCTTAGGAGACCTTAGGGGACAGGGGGGCGGCTACACCTTC. This gives the protein CASSLGDLRGQGGGYTF.

This clone was picked up one time. The gene calls are TRBV28 and TRBJ2-7, with 9 bases aligning to TRBD1. The CDR3 covers 17 residues. CDR1 is MDHEN and CDR2 is SYDVKM in the germline V gene. V lost 2 bases to trimming and J lost 7 bases; unmatched junction nucleotides: 15. The chain's CDR3 is CASSLRGQGRSRSEQYF. The CDR3 DNA reads TGTGCCAGCAGTTTACGCGGACAGGGGAGGTCAAGATCGGAGCAGTACTTC.

J is TRBJ2-7 and V is TRBV18; tentatively, D is TRBD2 (5 bases). The CDR3 is made up of 15 amino acids. Looked up from germline, CDR1 is KGHSH and CDR2 is LQKENI. V was clipped by 2 bases and J by 4 bases, with 15 bases between them. Here the CDR3 reads CASSPAPVGRYEQYF. The CDR3, as DNA: TGTGCCAGCTCACCAGCGCCGGTGGGGAGATACGAGCAGTACTTC.

The chain combines TRBV5-1 with TRBJ2-7; D is unclear. CDR1 and CDR2 (germline): SGHRS, YFSETQ. The V gene lost 4 bases and the J gene lost 1 base, with 12 bases spanning the gap. The CDR3 is 14 residues long. CDR3: CASSQRDLSYEQYF. CDR3 DNA: TGCGCCAGCAGCCAAAGAGACTTGTCCTACGAGCAGTACTTC.

The chain combines TRBV7-6 with TRBJ2-6, with D possibly being TRBD1 (5 bases). Deletions cut 1 base from V and 4 bases from J, with 11 bases between. The length of the CDR3 is 16 residues. Germline loops: CDR1 SGHVS, CDR2 FNYEAQ. DNA for the CDR3: TGTGCCAGCAGCTTAGTGGGGCCCGGGGGGGCCAACGTCCTGACTTTC. Translated, it gives CASSLVGPGGANVLTF. Complete variable domain (other parts from reference TRBV7-6 and TRBJ2-6): GAGVSQSPRYKVTKRGQDVALRCDPISGHVSLYWYRQALGQGPEFLTYFNYEAQQDKSGLPNDRFSAERPEGSISTLTIQRTEQRDSAMYRCASSLVGPGGANVLTFGAGSRLTVL.

The rearrangement uses TRBV6-5 and TRBJ2-2; no reliable D call. The length of the CDR3 is 16 residues. Trimming shortened V by 2 bases and J by 0 bases, and 10 bases separated the two germline ends. Per the germline V gene, CDR1 is MNHEY and CDR2 is SVGAGI. The CDR3 here is CASSYLDTANTGELFF. The CDR3 DNA sequence: TGTGCCAGCAGTTACCTCGACACAGCGAACACCGGGGAGCTGTTTTTT.

J is TRBJ2-7 and V is TRBV28; D perhaps matches TRBD1 (6 bases). The CDR3 spans 17 residues. Germline V gene data show CDR1 as MDHEN and CDR2 as SYDVKM. With 5 bases removed from V and 9 bases from J, the gap between germline ends came to 29 bases. Here the CDR3 reads CASSATFLAGAGLGQYF. Here the CDR3 DNA reads TGTGCCAGCAGTGCCACTTTCCTGGCAGGGGCCGGTTTAGGGCAGTACTTC.

The rearrangement links TRBV4-2 to TRBJ1-4; a possible D gene is TRBD1 (5 bases). V lost 1 base to trimming and J lost 8 bases, with 11 bases between them. Germline V gives CDR1 LGHNA, CDR2 YNFKEQ. This CDR3 has 14 residues. The CDR3 protein is CASSQGGAGEKLFF. CDR3 coding DNA: TGTGCCAGCAGCCAAGGGGGCGCGGGAGAAAAACTGTTTTTT.